This TCR beta chain emerged from a study of CD8 T cells in ankylosing spondylitis. Library preparation for TCR beta used quantitative 5'-RACE with molecular barcodes. TCRdb itself ran the 5' RACE reads through MiXCR, one entry per CDR3 protein. The sample yields a few hundred thousand distinct CDR3 sequences, around 22% seen once. Points on this clonotype: Antigen specificity is unknown.

Regarding the study as a whole: Earlier reports found some motif variants in synovial fluid and blood in reactive arthritis. Clones linked to disease, bearing a CD8+ phenotype, were relatively rare in peripheral blood. Enrichment of disease-linked clones was reportedly significant in matched ankylosing spondylitis synovial fluid. Characteristic, it appeared, of ankylosing spondylitis blood was a TCR beta motif of roughly eight highly homologous variants.

Germline trimming cut 5 bases from V and 7 bases from J; bases unmatched to any gene: 16. Germline lookup yields CDR1 LGHNT and CDR2 FRNRAP. The CDR3 contains 16 residues. The receptor comes from a male donor with ankylosing spondylitis. The V call is TRBV12-5, the J call TRBJ2-7; 8 nucleotides agree with TRBD1. Sequenced: blood, either unsorted or a sorted T cell fraction (not recorded which). The CDR3 region is CASGRPVAGGPGEQYF. In DNA form, the CDR3 reads TGTGCTAGTGGTCGCCCCGTTGCAGGGGGCCCGGGAGAGCAGTACTTC.